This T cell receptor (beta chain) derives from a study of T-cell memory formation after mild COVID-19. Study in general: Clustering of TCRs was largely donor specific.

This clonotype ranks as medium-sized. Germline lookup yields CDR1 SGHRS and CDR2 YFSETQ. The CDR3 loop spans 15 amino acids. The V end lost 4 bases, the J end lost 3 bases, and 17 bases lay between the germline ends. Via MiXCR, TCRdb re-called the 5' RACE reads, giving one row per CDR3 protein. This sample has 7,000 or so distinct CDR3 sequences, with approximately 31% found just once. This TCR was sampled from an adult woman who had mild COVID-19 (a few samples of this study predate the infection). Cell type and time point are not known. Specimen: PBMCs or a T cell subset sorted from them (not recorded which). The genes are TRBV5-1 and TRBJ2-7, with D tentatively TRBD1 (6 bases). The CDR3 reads CASSQTGGVGYEQYF. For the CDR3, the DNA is TGCGCCAGCAGCCAGACAGGTGGCGTGGGCTACGAGCAGTACTTC.